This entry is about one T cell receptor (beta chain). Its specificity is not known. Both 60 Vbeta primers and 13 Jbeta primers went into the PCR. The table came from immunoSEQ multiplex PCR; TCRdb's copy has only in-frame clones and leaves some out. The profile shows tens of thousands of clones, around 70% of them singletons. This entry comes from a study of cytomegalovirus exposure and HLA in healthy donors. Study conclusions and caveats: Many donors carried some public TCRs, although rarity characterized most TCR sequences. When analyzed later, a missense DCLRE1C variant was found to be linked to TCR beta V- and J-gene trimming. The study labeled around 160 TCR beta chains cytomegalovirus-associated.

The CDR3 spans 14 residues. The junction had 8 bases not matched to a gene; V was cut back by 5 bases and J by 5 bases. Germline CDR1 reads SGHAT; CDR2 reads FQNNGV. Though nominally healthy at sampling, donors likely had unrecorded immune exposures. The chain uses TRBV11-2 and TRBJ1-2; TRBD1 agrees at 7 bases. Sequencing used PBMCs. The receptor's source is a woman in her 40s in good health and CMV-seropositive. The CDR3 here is CASSPQPTGYGYTF. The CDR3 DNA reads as TGTGCCAGCAGCCCCCAACCGACAGGGTATGGCTACACCTTC.